These 12 T cell receptor beta chains were sequenced from one sample in a study of T cell responses to AZD1222 COVID-19 vaccine. Sequencing was performed with immunoSEQ multiplex PCR; in TCRdb, only in-frame clones are kept and a portion is missing. The table records about 130,000 clones, approximately 87% of them present only once. Sequenced here: peripheral blood, sampled on day 0 of AZD1222 vaccination. The receptors stem from an adult in good health.

CDR3 sequence (DNA): TGTGCCAGCAGCTTGTTTCAGGGACTTAACTATGGCTACACCTTC. This sequence encodes CASSLFQGLNYGYTF. J is TRBJ1-2 and V is TRBV5-6; maybe TRBD1 (5 bases). V lost 1 base and J 1 base, leaving 11 bases between the germline ends. Germline V gene lookup returns CDR1 SGHDT and CDR2 YYEEEE. The CDR3 runs to 15 residues.

The V and J genes are TRBV19 and TRBJ1-3; unclear D gene. Germline values: CDR1 LNHDA, CDR2 SQIVND (reference sequence). V shed 6 bases and J shed 3 bases, with 6 bases lying between them. This CDR3 contains 12 residues. The CDR3 is CASSFNGNTIYF. The CDR3 DNA reads as TGTGCCAGTAGCTTCAATGGAAACACCATATATTTT.

This chain joins TRBV28 and TRBJ1-6; D call uncertain. The CDR3 extends over 16 amino acids. V lost 2 bases and J lost 0, with 8 bases in between. In germline, CDR1 is MDHEN, CDR2 SYDVKM. CDR3 bases: TGTGCCAGCAGTTTACAAGGAAGCTCCTATAATTCACCCCTCCACTTT. It yields the protein CASSLQGSSYNSPLHF.

The gene calls are TRBV6-2 or TRBV6-3 and TRBJ1-1; a weak D match, TRBD1 (6 bases). V lost 5 bases and J lost 3, with 13 bases in between. CDR1 MNHEY and CDR2 SVGEGT come from the germline V gene. CDR3 length: 14 residues. In DNA form, the CDR3 reads TGTGCCAGCAGTGGGACAATTGGCGACACTGAAGCTTTCTTT. Its translation: CASSGTIGDTEAFF.

The V and J genes are TRBV15 and TRBJ1-2, with D hard to call. The V and J ends lost 3 bases and 6 bases respectively, with 17 bases between them. The CDR3 is 15 residues long. Germline CDR1 LNHNV, CDR2 YYDKDF (reference sequence). This CDR3 is CATSSRDRIYDGYTF. Written as DNA, the CDR3 is TGTGCCACCAGCAGCCGAGACCGGATCTATGATGGCTACACCTTC.

V is TRBV6-1 and J is TRBJ1-5; D is uncertain. CDR1 MNHNS and CDR2 SASEGT come from the germline V gene. Between the trimmed V and J ends, which lost 3 bases and 3 bases, there was a span of 9 bases. This CDR3 has 14 amino acids. The CDR3 DNA reads as TGTGCCAGCAGTGAGGCGACGGCCAATCAGCCCCAGCATTTT. It yields the protein CASSEATANQPQHF.

The gene calls are TRBV9 and TRBJ2-1, with 9 bases aligning to TRBD1. Germline loops: CDR1 SGDLS, CDR2 YYNGEE. CDR3 length: 20 amino acids. V lost 0 bases, J lost 6 bases, and 19 bases stayed unmatched. DNA of the CDR3: TGTGCCAGCAGCGTAGATCCGAGAGGGACAGGGCTCAATGGGGTCAATGAGCAGTTCTTC. As protein: CASSVDPRGTGLNGVNEQFF.

The gene calls are TRBV28 and TRBJ1-2; a weak D match, TRBD1 (5 bases). Germline V gene sequence: CDR1 MDHEN, CDR2 SYDVKM. The CDR3 contains 15 residues. Trimming removed 2 bases at V and 5 bases at J, with 15 bases between. The CDR3 nucleotides read TGTGCCAGCAGTTTAGGCGGCGCAGGGAAGTATGGCTACACCTTC. Translated, it gives CASSLGGAGKYGYTF.

V and J are TRBV7-9 and TRBJ1-4; the match to TRBD1 covers 11 bases. The CDR3 has 16 amino acids. Germline assignment: CDR1 SEHNR and CDR2 FQNEAQ (reference sequence). J lost 7 bases, V lost 2 bases, and 6 bases had no gene match. The DNA of the CDR3 is TGTGCCAGCAGCTTATACCCGGGACAGGGGGTTGAAAAACTGTTTTTT. It yields the protein CASSLYPGQGVEKLFF.

The rearrangement uses TRBV24-1 and TRBJ2-5; no clear D gene. CDR1 and CDR2 (germline): KGHDR, SFDVKD. The V end lost 5 bases, the J end lost 5 bases, and 11 bases lay between the germline ends. CDR3 size: 13 residues. The CDR3 loop reads CATSGSGVETQYF. DNA for the CDR3: TGTGCCACCAGTGGAAGTGGCGTGGAGACCCAGTACTTC.

This chain connects TRBV30 to TRBJ2-1, with D possibly TRBD1 on 6 matching bases. This CDR3 is built from 15 residues. Germline CDR1 GTSNPN, CDR2 SVGIG (reference sequence). The germline V and J ends were trimmed by 4 bases and 3 bases, with 16 bases remaining between them. The CDR3 nucleotides are TGTGCCTGGAAAGGGGACAAGTCCCTCTACAATGAGCAGTTCTTC. It translates to CAWKGDKSLYNEQFF.

The chain couples TRBV14 to TRBJ2-7; 7 bases are shared with TRBD1. The CDR3 runs 16 residues. Germline assignment: CDR1 SGHDN and CDR2 FVKESK. The J segment lost 0 bases and the V segment lost 8 bases, leaving 13 bases of the junction unmatched. The chain's CDR3 is CASRLQQGKISYEQYF. The CDR3 nucleotides are TGTGCCAGCCGATTACAACAGGGGAAGATCTCCTACGAGCAGTACTTC.